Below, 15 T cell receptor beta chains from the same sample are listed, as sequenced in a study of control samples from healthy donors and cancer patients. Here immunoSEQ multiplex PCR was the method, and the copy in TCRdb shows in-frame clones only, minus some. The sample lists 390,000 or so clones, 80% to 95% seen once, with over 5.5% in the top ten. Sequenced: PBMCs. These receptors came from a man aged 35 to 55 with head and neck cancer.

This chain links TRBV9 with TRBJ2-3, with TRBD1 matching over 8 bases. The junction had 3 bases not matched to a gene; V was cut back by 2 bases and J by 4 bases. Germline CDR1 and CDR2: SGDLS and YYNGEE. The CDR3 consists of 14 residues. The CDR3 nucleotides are TGTGCCAGCAGCGTTTCGACAGGGGCAGATACGCAGTATTTT. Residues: CASSVSTGADTQYF.

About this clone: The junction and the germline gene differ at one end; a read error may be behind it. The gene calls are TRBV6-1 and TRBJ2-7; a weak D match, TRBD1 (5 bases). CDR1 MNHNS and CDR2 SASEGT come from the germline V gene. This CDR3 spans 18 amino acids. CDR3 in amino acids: CASSEGVGFAAGSYEQYF. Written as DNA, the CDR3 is TGTGCCAGCAGCGAAGGGGTAGGATTTGCCGCTGGGTCCTACGAGCAGTACTTC.

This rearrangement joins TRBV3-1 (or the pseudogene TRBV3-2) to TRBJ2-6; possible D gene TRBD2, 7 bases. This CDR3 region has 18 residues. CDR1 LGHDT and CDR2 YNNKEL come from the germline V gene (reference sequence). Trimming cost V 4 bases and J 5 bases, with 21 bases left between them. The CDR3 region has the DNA TGTGCCAGCAGCCGAGGGGGGGCCCTATCTCGTTGGGCCAACGTCCTGACTTTC. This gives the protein CASSRGGALSRWANVLTF.

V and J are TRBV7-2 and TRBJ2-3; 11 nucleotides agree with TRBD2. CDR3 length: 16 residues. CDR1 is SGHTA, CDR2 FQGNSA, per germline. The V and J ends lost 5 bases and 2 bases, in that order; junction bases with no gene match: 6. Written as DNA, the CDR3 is TGTGCCAGCAGCGTCAGACTAGCGGGACTCACAGATACGCAGTATTTT. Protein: CASSVRLAGLTDTQYF.

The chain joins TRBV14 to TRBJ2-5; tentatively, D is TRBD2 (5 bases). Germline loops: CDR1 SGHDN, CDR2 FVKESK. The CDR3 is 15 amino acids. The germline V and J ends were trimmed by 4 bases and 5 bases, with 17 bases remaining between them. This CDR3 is CASSPSLGGGETQYF. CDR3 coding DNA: TGTGCCAGCAGCCCGAGCTTGGGTGGCGGGGAGACCCAGTACTTC.

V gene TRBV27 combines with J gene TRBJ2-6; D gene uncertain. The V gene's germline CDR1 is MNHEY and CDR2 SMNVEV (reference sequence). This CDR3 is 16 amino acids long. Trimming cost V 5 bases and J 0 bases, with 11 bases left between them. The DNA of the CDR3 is TGTGCCAGCAGTCCTCCGGGTCCCTCTGGGGCCAACGTCCTGACTTTC. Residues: CASSPPGPSGANVLTF.

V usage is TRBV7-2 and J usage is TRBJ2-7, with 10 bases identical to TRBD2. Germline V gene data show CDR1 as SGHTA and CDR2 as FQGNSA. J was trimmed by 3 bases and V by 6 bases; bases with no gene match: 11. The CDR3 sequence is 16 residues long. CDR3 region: CASSPIAGGPVYEQYF. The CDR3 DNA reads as TGTGCCAGCAGTCCCATAGCGGGAGGCCCAGTCTACGAGCAGTACTTC.

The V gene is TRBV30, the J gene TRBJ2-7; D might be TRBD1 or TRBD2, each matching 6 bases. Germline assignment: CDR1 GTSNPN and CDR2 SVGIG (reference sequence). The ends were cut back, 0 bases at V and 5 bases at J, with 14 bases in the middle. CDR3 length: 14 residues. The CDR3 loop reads CAWSVPGARNEQYF. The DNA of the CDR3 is TGTGCCTGGAGTGTACCGGGGGCGCGCAACGAGCAGTACTTC.

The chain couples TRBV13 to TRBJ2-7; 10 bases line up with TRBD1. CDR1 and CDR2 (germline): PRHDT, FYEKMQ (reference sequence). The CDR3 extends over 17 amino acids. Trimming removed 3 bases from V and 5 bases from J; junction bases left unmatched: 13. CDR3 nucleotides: TGTGCCAGCAGCTTCGGGACAGGGGATGTCTCCGGGCACGAGCAGTACTTC. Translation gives CASSFGTGDVSGHEQYF.

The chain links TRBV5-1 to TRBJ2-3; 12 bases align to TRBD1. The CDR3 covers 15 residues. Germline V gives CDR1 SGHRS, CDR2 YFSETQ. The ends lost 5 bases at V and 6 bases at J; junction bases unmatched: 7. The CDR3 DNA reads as TGCGCCAGCAGGACCGGGACAGGGGGCCGGGATACGCAGTATTTT. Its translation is CASRTGTGGRDTQYF.

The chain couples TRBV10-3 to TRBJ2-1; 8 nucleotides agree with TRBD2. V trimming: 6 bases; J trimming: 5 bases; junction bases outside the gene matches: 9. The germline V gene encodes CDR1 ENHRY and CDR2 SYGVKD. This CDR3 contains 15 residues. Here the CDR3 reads CAIREGGGSHNEQFF. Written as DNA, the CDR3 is TGTGCCATCAGAGAAGGCGGGGGGTCCCACAATGAGCAGTTCTTC.

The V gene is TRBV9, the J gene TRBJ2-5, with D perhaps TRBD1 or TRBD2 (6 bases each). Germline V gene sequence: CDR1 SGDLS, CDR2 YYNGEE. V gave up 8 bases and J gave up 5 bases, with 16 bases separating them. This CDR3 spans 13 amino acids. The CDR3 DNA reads TGTGCCAGTAACAGGGACTGGGGGGAGACCCAGTACTTC. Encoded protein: CASNRDWGETQYF.

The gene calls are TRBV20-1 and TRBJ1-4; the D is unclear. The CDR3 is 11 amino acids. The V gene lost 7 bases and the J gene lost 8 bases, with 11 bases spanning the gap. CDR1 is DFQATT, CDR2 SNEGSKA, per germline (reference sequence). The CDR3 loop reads CSVYGEEKLFF. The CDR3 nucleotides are TGCAGTGTCTACGGGGAAGAAAAACTGTTTTTT.

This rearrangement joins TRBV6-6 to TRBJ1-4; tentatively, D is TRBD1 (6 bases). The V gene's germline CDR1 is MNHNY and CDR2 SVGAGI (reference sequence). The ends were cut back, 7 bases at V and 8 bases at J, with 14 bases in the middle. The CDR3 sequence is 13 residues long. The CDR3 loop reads CASNQQGREKLFF. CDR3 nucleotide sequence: TGTGCCAGCAACCAACAGGGAAGGGAAAAACTGTTTTTT.

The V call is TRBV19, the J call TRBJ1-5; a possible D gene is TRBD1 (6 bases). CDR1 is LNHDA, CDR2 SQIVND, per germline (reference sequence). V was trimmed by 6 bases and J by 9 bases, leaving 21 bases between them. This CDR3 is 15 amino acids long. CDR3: CASSTQGDLLRPQHF. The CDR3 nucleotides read TGTGCCAGTAGCACACAGGGTGACCTGTTACGGCCCCAGCATTTT.